This T cell receptor beta chain was profiled in a study of T cells after yellow fever vaccination. Study details: Fractions of limited cellularity were prepared by means of SMART-Seq v4 Ultra Low Input.

MiXCR, run by TCRdb on the 5' RACE reads, gives a single entry per CDR3 protein. The profile shows about 340,000 distinct CDR3 sequences, 9.5% to 15% of them singletons. The CDR3 extends over 16 amino acids. J was trimmed by 2 bases and V by 0 bases; bases with no gene match: 2. Germline-derived CDR1 and CDR2 are MGHRA and YSYEKL. A remark on this clonotype: Its antigen is not known.

Findings and limits, study-wide: Booster samples showed a return of most primary-vaccination clones (approximately 96% CD4, about 85% CD8).

The receptor was derived from a young man who received the YFV17D yellow fever vaccine. The chain carries TRBV4-1 and TRBJ2-1, with 9 bases fitting TRBD2. Sequences were derived from CD4+ T cells sorted from PBMCs, sampled 15 days after the yellow fever booster vaccination. The CDR3, as DNA: TGCGCCAGCAGCCAAGACCAGCGGGGGGCCTACAATGAGCAGTTCTTC. Protein sequence: CASSQDQRGAYNEQFF.